This T cell receptor (beta chain) is from a study of long-term antiretroviral therapy in people with HIV (dated by TCRdb to the early 2020s). With respect to the entire study: The earliest samples were collected about a decade before the 2015 WHO recommendation for immediate ART, when ART was typically delayed until CD4 counts fell. A retrospective serial study tested whether changes in peripheral blood TRB repertoire composition and diversity were associated with ART initiation and durable HIV suppression. From some 30 adults with confirmed HIV infection, the cohort provided roughly 200 cryopreserved PBMC samples, gathered serially across a mean of about 6 years (range 1-12). Of the roughly 30 participants with HIV, roughly twelve were female. No cross-contamination during QIAcube processing turned up in test extractions that ran a monoclonal T-cell line alongside some 34 polyclonal samples.

The germline V gene (reference sequence) yields LNHNV for CDR1 and YYDKDF for CDR2. Cut back by 0 bases and 0 bases, the V and J ends lie 11 bases apart. The CDR3 goes from the cysteine to the phenylalanine over 16 residues. Solely the CDR3 DNA is kept, with 48 bases framed from the first base. The immunoSEQ hsTCRB v3.0 assay was used at survey level resolution for TRB variable region sequencing. The target sequencing depth for TRB was roughly 40,000-55,000 T-cell genomes per sample. Pooled TRB libraries were sequenced on an Illumina MiSeq with a v3 150-cycle kit. Concerning the study's data processing: Repertoire analysis was run in R within a reproducible Nextflow workflow that covered QC, data transformation and analysis. Custom analyses were implemented in LymphoSeq2, an R package for AIRR-Seq data exploration. Several samples that produced fewer than 5000 total TRB sequences were removed, so some 190 HIV repertoires were analyzed. Among the 170 to 200 retained HIV repertoires, 55 to 60 were collected before ART initiation and 129 after ART initiation. Each repertoire was downsampled to 5000 TRB nucleotide sequences, and summary statistics were averaged across 100 downsampling iterations. Only TRB sequences with CDR3 regions of at least seven amino acids were retained for analysis. Diversity was measured with a Shannon entropy-derived clonality score and the Gini coefficient. In repertoire networks, the top 5000 CDR3 amino acid sequences were linked whenever an edit distance of one separated two sequences. For TRB CDR3 amino acid sequences, GLIPH2 was used to predict antigen specificity groups and MHC restriction. Known CMV, EBV, HIV or tissue antigen associations were flagged by matching CDR3 amino acid sequences against VDJdb and McPAS-TCR. Pre-ART, post-ART and control groups were compared with Wilcoxon signed-rank tests and Holm-Bonferroni correction. TCRdb's version of the immuneACCESS table is confined to in-frame rearrangements and falls short of the full clone set. An unresolved V gene accounts for under half of the shortfall where checked; the remainder is of unknown origin. V, J and clone size are taken as reported in that table, and D and trimming were inferred from the DNA itself. This sample lists around 30,000 clones; approximately 93% were detected once. Around 6% of the sample rests with the top ten.

Participants were included only if at least one PBMC sample before ART initiation and at least two post-ART samples were available. All participants with HIV were treated in the United States of America. Before DNA extraction, cryopreserved samples containing roughly 1-11 million PBMC were thawed and washed. At the time of the earliest PBMC sample, participants with HIV were aged between about 20 and 55 years. Each participant contributed PBMC samples from 1-4 timepoints before ART initiation and 2-8 timepoints after ART initiation, with a median of 7 samples. For every participant, serial HIV viral load, CD4+ T-cell count, ART history and demographic data were obtained. Genomic DNA was extracted from unsorted PBMC with a Qiagen kit on a QIAcube, processed in batches of 12 samples. In the case of this clone: Its target antigen remains unknown. No much larger clone is present one base from it, and per-base qualities are unavailable.

Overall results and qualifications from the work: No data were available on ART adherence, viral resistance or therapy changes, limiting inferences about post-ART repertoire changes. The repertoire was dominated across all time points by expanded TRB clones identified before ART initiation, although this dominance was seen to fluctuate and to decrease in many PLHIV after ART. Limited PBMC availability meant only the TCR beta chain was sequenced, without alpha chain pairing. The samples span the years 2004 to 2017, and the ART regimens used at that time may not be as effective as current regimens. ART initiation was associated with a significant increase in TRB diversity, but diversity stayed significantly below transplant donor controls even after long-term ART. Narrower CDR3 length ranges were observed in HIV repertoires than in controls, and an antigen-experienced repertoire with only a slight naive shift after ART was suggested by the network structure. Because pre-ART samples had limited cell numbers, unsorted PBMC were profiled rather than sorted CD4+ and CD8+ T cells.

This material consisted of unsorted PBMCs, taken around 6.5 years after starting antiretroviral therapy. The chain uses TRBV15 and TRBJ1-1, and TRBD1 may be the D gene, going by 6 matching bases. This clonotype originated in a woman in her thirties or forties with HIV. The DNA sequence reads TGTGCCACCAGCAGAGAACAGGGTCTCATGAACACTGAAGCTTTCTTT. It translates as CATSREQGLMNTEAFF.